Presented here are 21 T cell receptor beta chains from one specimen sequenced in a study of blood T cell repertoires in COVID-19. TCRdb keeps only in-frame clones here, not all; method: immunoSEQ multiplex PCR. The data contain about 160,000 clones, more than 65% of them singletons. The sample was PBMCs or T cells enriched from blood (not recorded which). These receptors all stem from a man aged 55 to 69 who had recovered from COVID-19.

This chain uses TRBV10-3 with TRBJ2-6; D not certain. The V end was cut by 5 bases, the J end by 0 bases, with 11 bases between. The CDR3 runs 16 residues. Germline-derived CDR1 and CDR2 are ENHRY and SYGVKD. The CDR3 nucleotides read TGTGCCATCAGTCCAACGGTGGTCTCTGGGGCCAACGTCCTGACTTTC. This encodes CAISPTVVSGANVLTF.

The genes are TRBV19 and TRBJ2-6; 9 bases line up with TRBD1. Germline trimming cut 11 bases from V and 0 bases from J; bases unmatched to any gene: 5. In germline, CDR1 is LNHDA, CDR2 SQIVND (reference sequence). The CDR3 extends over 15 amino acids. The CDR3 protein is CASKTGGSGANVLTF. The CDR3 DNA follows: TGTGCCTCAAAGACAGGGGGCTCTGGGGCCAACGTCCTGACTTTC.

The chain has TRBV5-4 and TRBJ1-1; D unresolved. V lost 1 base to trimming and J lost 1 base, with 8 bases between them. This CDR3 contains 14 residues. Germline V gene lookup returns CDR1 SGHNT and CDR2 YYREEE (reference sequence). CDR3 coding DNA: TGTGCCAGCAGCTTGCCCCTCCCGAACACTGAAGCTTTCTTT. Protein sequence: CASSLPLPNTEAFF.

The chain has TRBV10-3 and TRBJ2-2, with 11 bases lining up with TRBD1. The CDR3 is 14 amino acids. V shed 11 bases, J shed 3 bases, and the junction held 5 bases outside the gene matches. CDR1 ENHRY and CDR2 SYGVKD come from the germline V gene. This CDR3 reads CASLGQGDTGELFF. CDR3 nucleotide sequence: TGTGCCTCCCTGGGACAGGGGGACACCGGGGAGCTGTTTTTT.

The genes are TRBV10-3 and TRBJ1-1; tentative D call: TRBD1 (6 bases). Trimming took off 5 bases at V and 7 bases at J, with 11 bases between the two ends. Germline V gives CDR1 ENHRY, CDR2 SYGVKD. This CDR3 comprises 12 residues. The CDR3 nucleotides read TGTGCCATCAGTCGGGACAATTTTGAAGCTTTCTTT. Amino acid sequence: CAISRDNFEAFF.

The genes are TRBV7-3 and TRBJ2-1; 9 bases are shared with TRBD1. Germline assignment: CDR1 SGHTA and CDR2 FQGTGA. V lost 4 bases and J lost 6; bases outside the gene matches: 4. The CDR3 is made up of 14 amino acids. Written as DNA, the CDR3 is TGTGCCAGCAGCTCTCGGACAGGGGTCAATGAGCAGTTCTTC. Translation: CASSSRTGVNEQFF.

CDR3 in DNA: TGTGCCAGCAGTACCGGGACAGGGGAGGCCGAGCAGTACTTC. Its protein is CASSTGTGEAEQYF. This chain uses TRBV6-5 with TRBJ2-7, with TRBD1 identical over 10 bases. Germline CDR1 is MNHEY and CDR2 is SVGAGI. V lost 5 bases to trimming and J lost 6 bases; unmatched junction nucleotides: 7. The CDR3 length is 14 residues.

The gene calls are TRBV25-1 and TRBJ1-4; 8 nucleotides agree with TRBD1. Per germline, CDR1 MGHDK and CDR2 SYGVNS. The CDR3 runs to 16 residues. Germline trimming cut 6 bases from V and 6 bases from J; bases unmatched to any gene: 12. The CDR3 DNA reads TGTGCCAGCAGGTTCTCGCTCGGACAGGGAGATGAAAAACTGTTTTTT. The encoded protein is CASRFSLGQGDEKLFF.

This clone came up once. The genes are TRBV12-3 or TRBV12-4 and TRBJ2-5; D remains unclear. V dropped 2 bases and J dropped 2 bases, with 6 bases sitting between them. There are 13 residues in the CDR3. As DNA, the CDR3 is TGTGCCAGCAGTTTAAACAGACAAGAGACCCAGTACTTC. It translates to CASSLNRQETQYF.

This clone was recorded once. The genes are TRBV7-2 and TRBJ1-1, with a possible D match to TRBD1 (5 bases). Germline-derived CDR1 and CDR2 are SGHTA and FQGNSA. V lost 3 bases and J lost 5, with 19 bases in between. This CDR3 region has 16 residues. CDR3 DNA sequence: TGTGCCAGCAGCTTCAGGGTTAATCATGGGCATACTGAAGCTTTCTTT. Its protein is CASSFRVNHGHTEAFF.

The rearrangement joins TRBV4-1 to TRBJ2-1; TRBD1 agrees at 8 bases. The CDR3 loop spans 20 amino acids. Trimming removed 4 bases from V and 0 bases from J; junction bases left unmatched: 17. The germline CDR1 and CDR2 sequences are MGHRA and YSYEKL. The CDR3 spells CASSLAGTGGAGSSYNEQFF. CDR3 bases: TGCGCCAGCAGCCTGGCCGGGACAGGTGGGGCCGGCAGCTCCTACAATGAGCAGTTCTTC.

This chain uses TRBV5-1 with TRBJ2-7, with 8 bases aligning to TRBD1. With V trimmed by 1 base and J by 4 bases, 4 bases remained unmatched. Looked up from germline, CDR1 is SGHRS and CDR2 is YFSETQ. This CDR3 comprises 14 residues. Here the CDR3 reads CASSLQGARYEQYF. In nucleotides, the CDR3 is TGCGCCAGCAGCTTGCAGGGGGCAAGGTACGAGCAGTACTTC.

V and J are TRBV6-5 and TRBJ1-2; TRBD1 might be the D (6 bases). Germline loops: CDR1 MNHEY, CDR2 SVGAGI. Trimming removed 5 bases from V and 4 bases from J, with 17 bases in between. CDR3 length equals 15 residues. The CDR3 reads CASSPRGGASYGYTF. For the CDR3, the DNA is TGTGCCAGCAGTCCCCGGGGGGGGGCAAGCTATGGCTACACCTTC.

This chain joins TRBV28 and TRBJ2-3, with 10 bases that match TRBD2. Trimming cost V 6 bases and J 6 bases; bases outside gene matches: 15. Germline V lookup: CDR1 MDHEN, CDR2 SYDVKM. The CDR3 totals 17 residues. The CDR3 loop reads CASSNGRSGRALDTQYF. CDR3 bases: TGTGCCAGCAGCAATGGACGGAGCGGGAGGGCACTCGATACGCAGTATTTT.

This chain joins TRBV9 and TRBJ1-2; TRBD1 matches at 8 bases. Germline CDR1 and CDR2: SGDLS and YYNGEE. Trimming cost V 4 bases and J 7 bases; bases outside gene matches: 15. CDR3 length: 16 amino acids. The CDR3 bases are TGTGCCAGCAGCATCCCAGGCATGGAGACAGGGGTTGGCTACACCTTC. This codes for CASSIPGMETGVGYTF.

The chain links TRBV5-5 to TRBJ2-1; D is possibly TRBD2 (6 bases). Trimming stripped 4 bases from V and 2 bases from J, with 13 bases between. The CDR3 extends over 15 amino acids. The V gene's germline CDR1 is SGHKS and CDR2 YYEKEE (reference sequence). CDR3 bases: TGTGCCAGCAGCACCCGGGAGAGGACCTACAATGAGCAGTTCTTC. It translates to CASSTRERTYNEQFF.

The V gene is TRBV28, the J gene TRBJ1-5; a possible D gene is TRBD1 (6 bases). The CDR3 totals 22 residues. The germline V gene encodes CDR1 MDHEN and CDR2 SYDVKM. Trimming stripped 5 bases from V and 2 bases from J, with 34 bases between. Here the CDR3 DNA reads TGTGCCAGCAGTCCCATGACTAAGGGACAAAAGACCTTAGAATATGGCAATCAGCCCCAGCATTTT. It codes for CASSPMTKGQKTLEYGNQPQHF. Full variable domain (outside the CDR3, taken from reference TRBV28 and TRBJ1-5): DVKVTQSSRYLVKRTGEKVFLECVQDMDHENMFWYRQDPGLGLRLIYFSYDVKMKEKGDIPEGYSVSREKKERFSLILESASTNQTSMYLCASSPMTKGQKTLEYGNQPQHFGDGTRLSIL.

In this sample, this clone turned up a few times. The CDR3 nucleotides are TGTGCCAGCAGTTTACTAGCGGGTTATACAGATACGCAGTATTTT. Translation gives CASSLLAGYTDTQYF. The chain uses TRBV28 and TRBJ2-3; 8 nucleotides match TRBD2. Germline trimming cut 2 bases from V and 3 bases from J; bases unmatched to any gene: 4. There are 15 residues in the CDR3. Germline V gene lookup returns CDR1 MDHEN and CDR2 SYDVKM.

The gene calls are TRBV9 and TRBJ1-4; D unclear. Germline CDR1 SGDLS, CDR2 YYNGEE. The CDR3 has 14 residues. V lost 4 bases, J lost 8 bases, and 15 bases lay in between. In DNA form, the CDR3 reads TGTGCCAGCAGCCTTCAAGAACAGACGGAAAAACTGTTTTTT. This encodes CASSLQEQTEKLFF.

The chain employs TRBV7-6 and TRBJ1-2; 7 positions match TRBD1. The germline gives CDR1 SGHVS, CDR2 FNYEAQ. This CDR3 has 13 amino acids. After removal of 6 bases from V and 1 base from J, the junction contained 2 bases not matched to a gene. The CDR3 protein is CASSRDSNYGYTF. The DNA for the CDR3 is TGTGCCAGCAGTCGGGACAGTAACTATGGCTACACCTTC.

This clone came up a few times. The chain carries TRBV10-2 and TRBJ1-2, with D tentatively TRBD1 (5 bases). Germline values: CDR1 WSHSY, CDR2 SAAADI. This CDR3 comprises 14 residues. Trimming cost V 3 bases and J 7 bases, with 15 bases left between them. CDR3 region: CASSDQGQIGGYTF. CDR3 DNA: TGCGCCAGCAGTGACCAGGGTCAGATAGGTGGCTACACCTTC.